This T cell receptor (beta chain) was captured by sequencing in a study of blood T cell repertoires in COVID-19. At least ten counts were recorded for this clone. Assignment of participants to cohorts was predicated upon participant-reported clinical history. Donors in Cohort 3 counted as recovered after two negative PCRs, clearance, or symptom resolution. Profiling relied on immunoSEQ multiplex PCR, and the TCRdb table lists in-frame clones only, not all of them. The top ten clones hold around 9% of a sample with 310,000 or so clones, 87% of them seen once. V dropped 0 bases and J dropped 4 bases, with 11 bases sitting between them. The CDR3 runs 15 residues. The germline V gene encodes CDR1 SGDLS and CDR2 YYNGEE.

This receptor was obtained from a woman aged 18-30 years who had recovered from COVID-19. Source material: PBMCs or T cells enriched from blood (not recorded which). V and J are TRBV9 and TRBJ2-1; tentative D call: TRBD2 (6 bases). The CDR3 bases are TGTGCCAGCAGCGTAGCGGGGACTGCTTACAATGAGCAGTTCTTC. Translation: CASSVAGTAYNEQFF.